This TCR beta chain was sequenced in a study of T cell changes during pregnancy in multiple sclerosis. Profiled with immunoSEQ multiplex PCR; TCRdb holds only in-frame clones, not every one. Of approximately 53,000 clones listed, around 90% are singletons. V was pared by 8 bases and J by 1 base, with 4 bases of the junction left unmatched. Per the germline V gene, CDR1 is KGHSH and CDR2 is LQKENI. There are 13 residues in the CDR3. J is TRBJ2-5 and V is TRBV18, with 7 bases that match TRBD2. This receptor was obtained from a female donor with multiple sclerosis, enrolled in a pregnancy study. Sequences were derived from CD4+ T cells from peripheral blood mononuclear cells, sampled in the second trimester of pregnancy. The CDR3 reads CASGERGQETQYF. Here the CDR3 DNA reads TGTGCCAGCGGTGAGCGGGGCCAAGAGACCCAGTACTTC.